This T cell receptor beta chain emerged from a study of T cells in localized non-small cell lung cancer. Study-level findings and limits: An association was observed between higher blood T cell density and longer overall survival. Without multi-region sequencing, intratumor heterogeneity could not be excluded.

Libraries were prepared by immunoSEQ multiplex PCR; TCRdb keeps only in-frame clonotypes and omits some of them. The sample has about 33,000 clones; 85% to 90% are singletons. As for this clone: Its antigen is not known.

V lost 5 bases and J 11 bases, leaving 19 bases between the germline ends. The CDR3 has 14 residues. Germline V gene data show CDR1 as MNHNS and CDR2 as SASEGT. The source of this sequence is a male donor older than 55 with stage III lung adenocarcinoma. The chain recombines TRBV6-1 with TRBJ1-5; the D is unclear. The input for sequencing was peripheral blood, taken before any cancer treatment. The CDR3 nucleotides read TGTGCCAGCAGTCCCACCTGGGAGGGTCGGGCCCAGCATTTT. It codes for CASSPTWEGRAQHF.